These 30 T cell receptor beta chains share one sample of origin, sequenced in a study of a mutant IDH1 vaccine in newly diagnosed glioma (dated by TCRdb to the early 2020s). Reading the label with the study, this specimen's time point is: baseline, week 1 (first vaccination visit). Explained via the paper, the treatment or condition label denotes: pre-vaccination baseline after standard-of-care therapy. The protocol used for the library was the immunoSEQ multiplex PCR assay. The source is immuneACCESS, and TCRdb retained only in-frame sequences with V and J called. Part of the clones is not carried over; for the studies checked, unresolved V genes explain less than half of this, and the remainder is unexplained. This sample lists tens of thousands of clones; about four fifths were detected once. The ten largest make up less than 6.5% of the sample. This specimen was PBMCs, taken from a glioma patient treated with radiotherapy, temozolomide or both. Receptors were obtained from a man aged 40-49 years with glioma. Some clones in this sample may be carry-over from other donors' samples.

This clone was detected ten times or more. The CDR3: CASSQETGHYGYTF. Here the CDR3 DNA reads TGTGCCAGCAGCCAAGAAACAGGACACTATGGCTACACCTTC. The V call is TRBV4-2, the J call TRBJ1-2; TRBD1 might be the D (5 bases). This CDR3 is 14 amino acids long. The V gene's germline CDR1 is LGHNA and CDR2 YNFKEQ. V was shortened by 0 bases and J by 3 bases, with 8 bases between the two germline ends.

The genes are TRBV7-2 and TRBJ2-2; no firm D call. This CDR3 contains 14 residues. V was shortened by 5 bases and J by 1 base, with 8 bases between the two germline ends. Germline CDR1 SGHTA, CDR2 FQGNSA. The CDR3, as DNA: TGTGCCAGCAGCGATCGAAGGAACACCGGGGAGCTGTTTTTT. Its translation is CASSDRRNTGELFF.

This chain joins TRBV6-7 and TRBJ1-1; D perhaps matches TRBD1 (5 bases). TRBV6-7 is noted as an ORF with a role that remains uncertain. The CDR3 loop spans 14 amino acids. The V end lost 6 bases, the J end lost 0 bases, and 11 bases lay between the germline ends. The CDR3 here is CASSPGTVNTEAFF. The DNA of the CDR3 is TGTGCCAGCAGCCCCGGGACCGTGAACACTGAAGCTTTCTTT.

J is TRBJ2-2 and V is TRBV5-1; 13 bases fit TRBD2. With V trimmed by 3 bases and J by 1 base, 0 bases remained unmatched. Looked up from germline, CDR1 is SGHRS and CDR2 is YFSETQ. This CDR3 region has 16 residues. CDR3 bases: TGCGCCAGCAGCTGGACTAGCGGGGGGAACACCGGGGAGCTGTTTTTT. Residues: CASSWTSGGNTGELFF.

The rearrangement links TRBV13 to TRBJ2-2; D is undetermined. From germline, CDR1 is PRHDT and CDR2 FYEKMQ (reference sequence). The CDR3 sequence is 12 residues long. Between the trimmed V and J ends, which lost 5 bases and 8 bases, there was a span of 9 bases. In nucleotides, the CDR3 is TGTGCCAGCAGCCCTACGAAGGGGGAGCTGTTTTTT. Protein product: CASSPTKGELFF.

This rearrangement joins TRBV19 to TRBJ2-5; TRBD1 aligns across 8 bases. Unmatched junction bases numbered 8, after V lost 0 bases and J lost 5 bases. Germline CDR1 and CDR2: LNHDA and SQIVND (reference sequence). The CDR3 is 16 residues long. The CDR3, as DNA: TGTGCCAGTAGTATAGATCTAAGGACAGGGCTGGAGACCCAGTACTTC. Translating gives CASSIDLRTGLETQYF.

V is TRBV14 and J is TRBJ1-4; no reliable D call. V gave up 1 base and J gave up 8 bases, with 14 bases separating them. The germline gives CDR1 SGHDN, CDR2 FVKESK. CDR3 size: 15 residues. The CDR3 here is CASSQGTGIGEKLFF. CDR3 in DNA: TGTGCCAGCAGCCAAGGAACGGGTATTGGCGAAAAACTGTTTTTT.

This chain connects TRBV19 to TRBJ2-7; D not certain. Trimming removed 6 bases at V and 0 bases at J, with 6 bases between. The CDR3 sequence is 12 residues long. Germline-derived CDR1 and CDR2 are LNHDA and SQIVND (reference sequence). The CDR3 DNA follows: TGTGCCAGTAGCAGCAACTCCTACGAGCAGTACTTC. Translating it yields CASSSNSYEQYF.

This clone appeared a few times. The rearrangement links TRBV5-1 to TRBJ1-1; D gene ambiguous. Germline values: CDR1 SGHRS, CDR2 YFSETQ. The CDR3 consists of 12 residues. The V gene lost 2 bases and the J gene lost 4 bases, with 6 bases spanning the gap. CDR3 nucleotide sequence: TGCGCCAGCAGCTTTCTTGGCACTGAAGCTTTCTTT. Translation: CASSFLGTEAFF.

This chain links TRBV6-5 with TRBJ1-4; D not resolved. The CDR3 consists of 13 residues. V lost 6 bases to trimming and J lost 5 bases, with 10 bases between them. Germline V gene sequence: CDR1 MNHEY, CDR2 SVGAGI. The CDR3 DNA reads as TGTGCCAGCAGGACACAGAAGAATGAAAAACTGTTTTTT. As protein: CASRTQKNEKLFF.

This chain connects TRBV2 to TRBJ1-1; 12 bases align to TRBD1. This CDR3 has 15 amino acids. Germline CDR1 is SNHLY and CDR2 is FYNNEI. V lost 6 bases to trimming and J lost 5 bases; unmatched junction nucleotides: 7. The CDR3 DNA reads TGTGCCAGCAGGTCGGGACAGGGGGCGCCGACTGAAGCTTTCTTT. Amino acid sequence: CASRSGQGAPTEAFF.

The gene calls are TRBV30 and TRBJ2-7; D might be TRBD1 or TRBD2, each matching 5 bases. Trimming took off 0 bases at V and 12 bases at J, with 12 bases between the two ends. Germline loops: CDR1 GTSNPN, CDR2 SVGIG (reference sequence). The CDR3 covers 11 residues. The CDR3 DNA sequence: TGTGCCTGGAGTGTACAGAGGGGTTGGTACTTC. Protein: CAWSVQRGWYF.

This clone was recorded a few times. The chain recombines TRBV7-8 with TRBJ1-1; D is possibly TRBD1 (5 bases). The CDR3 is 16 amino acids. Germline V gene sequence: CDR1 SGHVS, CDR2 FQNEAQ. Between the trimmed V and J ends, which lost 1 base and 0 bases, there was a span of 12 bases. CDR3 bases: TGTGCCAGCAGCTTAGTGGGGGGTGCGATGAACACTGAAGCTTTCTTT. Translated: CASSLVGGAMNTEAFF.

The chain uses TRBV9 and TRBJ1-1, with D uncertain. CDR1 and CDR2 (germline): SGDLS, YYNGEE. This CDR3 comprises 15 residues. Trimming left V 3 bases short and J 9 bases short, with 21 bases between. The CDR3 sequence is CASSAVGWMGVQAFF. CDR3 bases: TGTGCCAGCAGCGCCGTGGGTTGGATGGGTGTACAAGCTTTCTTT.

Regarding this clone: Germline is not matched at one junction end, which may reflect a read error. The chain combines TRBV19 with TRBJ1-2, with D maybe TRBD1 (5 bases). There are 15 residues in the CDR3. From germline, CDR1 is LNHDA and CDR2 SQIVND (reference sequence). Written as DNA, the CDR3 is TGTGCCAGTACTATAGGACTCGGGACGGGTTATGGCTACACCTTC. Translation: CASTIGLGTGYGYTF. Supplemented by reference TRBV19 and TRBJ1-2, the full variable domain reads DGGITQSPKYLFRKEGQNVTLSCEQNLNHDAMYWYRQDPGQGLRLIYYSQIVNDFQKGDIAEGYSVSREKKESFPLTVTSAQKNPTAFYLCASTIGLGTGYGYTFGSGTRLTVV.

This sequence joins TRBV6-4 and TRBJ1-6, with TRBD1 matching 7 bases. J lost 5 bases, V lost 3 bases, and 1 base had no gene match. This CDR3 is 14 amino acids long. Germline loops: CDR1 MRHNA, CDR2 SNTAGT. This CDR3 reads CASSDGTDNSPLHF. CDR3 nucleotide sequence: TGTGCCAGCAGTGATGGGACAGATAATTCACCCCTCCACTTT.

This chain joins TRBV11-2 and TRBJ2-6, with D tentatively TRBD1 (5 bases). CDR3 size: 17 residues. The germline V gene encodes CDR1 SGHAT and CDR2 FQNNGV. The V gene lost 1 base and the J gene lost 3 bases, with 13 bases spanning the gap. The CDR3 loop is CASSLGAGSSGANVLTF. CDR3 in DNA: TGTGCCAGCAGCTTAGGGGCAGGGTCGAGTGGGGCCAACGTCCTGACTTTC.

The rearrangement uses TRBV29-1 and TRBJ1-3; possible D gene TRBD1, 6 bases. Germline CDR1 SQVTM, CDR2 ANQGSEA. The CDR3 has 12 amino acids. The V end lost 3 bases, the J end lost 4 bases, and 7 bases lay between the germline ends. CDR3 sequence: CSVDDRGNTIYF. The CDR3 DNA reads TGCAGCGTTGATGACAGGGGAAACACCATATATTTT.

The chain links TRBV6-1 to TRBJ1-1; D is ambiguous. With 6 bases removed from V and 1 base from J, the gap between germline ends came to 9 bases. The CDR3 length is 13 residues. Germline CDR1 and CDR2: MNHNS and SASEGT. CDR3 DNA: TGTGCCAGCAGGAAGACACCGAACACTGAAGCTTTCTTT. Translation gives CASRKTPNTEAFF.

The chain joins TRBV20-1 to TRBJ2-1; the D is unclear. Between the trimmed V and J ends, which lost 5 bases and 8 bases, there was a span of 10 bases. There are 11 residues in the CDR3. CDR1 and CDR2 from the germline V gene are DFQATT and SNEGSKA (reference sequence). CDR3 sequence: CSASPFHEQFF. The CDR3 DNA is TGCAGTGCTTCCCCGTTCCATGAGCAGTTCTTC.

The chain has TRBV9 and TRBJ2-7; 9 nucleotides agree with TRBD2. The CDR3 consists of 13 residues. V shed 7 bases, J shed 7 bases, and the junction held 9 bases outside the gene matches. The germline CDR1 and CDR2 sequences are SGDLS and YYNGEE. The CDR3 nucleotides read TGTGCCAGCGGGACTAGCATCTCTGGAGAGCAGTACTTC. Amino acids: CASGTSISGEQYF.

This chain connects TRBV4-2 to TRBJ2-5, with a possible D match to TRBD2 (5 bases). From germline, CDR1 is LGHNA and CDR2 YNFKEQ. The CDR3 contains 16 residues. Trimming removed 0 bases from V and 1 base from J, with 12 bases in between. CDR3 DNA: TGTGCCAGCAGCCAAGATTTTCTGGACTTCCAAGAGACCCAGTACTTC. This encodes CASSQDFLDFQETQYF.

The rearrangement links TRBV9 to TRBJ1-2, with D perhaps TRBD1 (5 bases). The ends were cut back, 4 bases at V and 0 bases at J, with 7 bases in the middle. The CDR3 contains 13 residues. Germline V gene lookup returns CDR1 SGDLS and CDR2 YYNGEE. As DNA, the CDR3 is TGTGCCAGCAGCTTGGGGGCTAACTATGGCTACACCTTC. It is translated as CASSLGANYGYTF.

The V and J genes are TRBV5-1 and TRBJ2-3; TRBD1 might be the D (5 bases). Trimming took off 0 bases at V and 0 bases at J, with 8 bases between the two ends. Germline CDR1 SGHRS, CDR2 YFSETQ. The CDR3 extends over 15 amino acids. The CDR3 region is CASSLAAGSTDTQYF. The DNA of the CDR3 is TGCGCCAGCAGCTTGGCGGCAGGGAGCACAGATACGCAGTATTTT. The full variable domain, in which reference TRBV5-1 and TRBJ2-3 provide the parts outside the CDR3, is KAGVTQTPRYLIKTRGQQVTLSCSPISGHRSVSWYQQTPGQGLQFLFEYFSETQRNKGNFPGRFSGRQFSNSRSEMNVSTLELGDSALYLCASSLAAGSTDTQYFGPGTRLTVL.

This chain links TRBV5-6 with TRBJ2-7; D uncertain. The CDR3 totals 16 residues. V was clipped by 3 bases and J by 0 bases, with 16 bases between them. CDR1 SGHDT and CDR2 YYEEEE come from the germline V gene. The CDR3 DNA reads TGTGCCAGCAGCTCTCCGGCGACACAGAGCTCCTACGAGCAGTACTTC. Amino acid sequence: CASSSPATQSSYEQYF.

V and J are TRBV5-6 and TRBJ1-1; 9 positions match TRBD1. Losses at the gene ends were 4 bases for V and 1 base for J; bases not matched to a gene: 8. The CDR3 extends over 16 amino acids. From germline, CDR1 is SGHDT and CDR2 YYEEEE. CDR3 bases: TGTGCCAGCAGCCGTCCCGGGACAGGGTCGAACACTGAAGCTTTCTTT. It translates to CASSRPGTGSNTEAFF.

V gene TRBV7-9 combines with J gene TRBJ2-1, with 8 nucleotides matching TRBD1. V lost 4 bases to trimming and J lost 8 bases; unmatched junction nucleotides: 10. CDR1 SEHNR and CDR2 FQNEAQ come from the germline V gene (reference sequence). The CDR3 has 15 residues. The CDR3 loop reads CASSSGQGSRDEQFF. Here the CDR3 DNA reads TGTGCCAGCAGCTCCGGACAGGGTAGTAGGGATGAGCAGTTCTTC.

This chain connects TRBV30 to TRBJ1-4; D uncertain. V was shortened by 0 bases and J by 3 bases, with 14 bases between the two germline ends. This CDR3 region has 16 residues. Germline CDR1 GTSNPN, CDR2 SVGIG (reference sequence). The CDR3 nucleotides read TGTGCCTGGAGTGTAGGGCAGACCGCCTCTAATGAAAAACTGTTTTTT. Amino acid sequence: CAWSVGQTASNEKLFF.

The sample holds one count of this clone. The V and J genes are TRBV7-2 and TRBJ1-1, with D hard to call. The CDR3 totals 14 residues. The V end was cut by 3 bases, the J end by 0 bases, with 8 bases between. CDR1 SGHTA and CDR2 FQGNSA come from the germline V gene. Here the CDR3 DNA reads TGTGCCAGCAGCTTCCCAAACATGAACACTGAAGCTTTCTTT. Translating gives CASSFPNMNTEAFF.

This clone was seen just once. CDR3 bases: TGTGCCAGCAGTGCTAGACTAGCTAGCCAAGAGACCCAGTACTTC. Translating gives CASSARLASQETQYF. V usage is TRBV2 and J usage is TRBJ2-5; 7 bases map to TRBD2. With 4 bases clipped from V and 1 base from J, the junction kept 6 bases outside the gene matches. The V gene's germline CDR1 is SNHLY and CDR2 FYNNEI. This CDR3 spans 15 amino acids.